The entry that follows covers one T cell receptor (beta chain) sequence. It lacks a known antigen. Nothing much larger sits one base from this clone, and base qualities are not available. Library preparation employed the immunoSEQ multiplex PCR assay. For TCR sequencing, RNA was extracted from every sample and reverse transcribed into cDNA to serve as template. First-strand cDNA was synthesized with SuperScript III using a 2:1 mix of oligo-dT and random hexamers. A synthetic immune receptor repertoire was used to gauge amplification bias, and whatever bias remained was removed computationally. The paper's processing steps were these. Raw reads were preprocessed to remove errors, and CDR3 was defined by IMGT conventions from the conserved cysteine to phenylalanine. Clonality was computed as 1 minus the Shannon entropy, with the entropy normalized by log2 of the number of productive unique TCRs. Scalp TCRbeta sequences were cross-referenced with sorted blood CD4 and CD8 repertoires so that the CD4 or CD8 identity of scalp clones could be inferred. In its TCRdb copy, this immuneACCESS table keeps in-frame sequences only and misses some clones. Where compared with another copy, unresolved V genes explain less than half of these, and the others have no known cause. D and trimming were read from the DNA, whereas the V and J calls and clone size are those reported in that table. The sample yields around 150,000 clones; less than 75% were counted once. Less than 40% of the sample is taken by the ten largest.

The data were obtained in a study of CD8+ T cells in alopecia areata (dated by TCRdb to the late 2010s). The study in broad terms: In both human patients and the C3H/HeJ mouse model, the study applied high-throughput TCRbeta sequencing to look at T cell clonal expansion in alopecia areata. In humans, TCRbeta sequencing was performed on scalp tissue and on sorted CD4+ and CD8+ peripheral blood T cells from healthy controls and from patients with patchy or totalis/universalis alopecia areata. Scalp clonality was compared across normal scalp (n=4), patchy alopecia areata scalp (n=8), and alopecia totalis/universalis scalp (n=8). RNA was obtained with the PAXgene miRNA kit for fixed scalp, the miRNeasy kit for PBMCs, and the RNeasy kit for mouse skin. immunoSEQ multiplex PCR using 35 Vbeta forward primers and 13 Jbeta reverse primers was used to amplify TCRbeta CDR3 regions. Overall study outcomes, separate from this receptor: Resident alphabeta T cells in normal human skin are also sequenced, complicating scalp TCR repertoire analysis, unlike mouse skin dominated by gammadelta T cells. Higher clonality and more expanded CD8+ clones were observed in lesional scalp than in normal scalp, particularly in alopecia totalis/universalis, a finding suggestive of antigenic drive. Shared TCR sequences between patients were less evident than in mice, which may be partly attributable to HLA diversity in the patient population.

Taken from the germline V gene (reference sequence), the CDR1 and CDR2 loops are SEHNR and FQNEAQ. V was cut back by 0 bases and J by 0 bases, leaving a gap of 9 bases between them. CDR3 length: 16 amino acids, cysteine to phenylalanine. The entry retains the CDR3 DNA only, 48 bases that are in frame from base 1. PBMCs were isolated by density centrifugation and stained for CD3, CD4 and CD8, and CD4+ and CD8+ T cells were sorted on a FACSAria. Scalp biopsies and blood samples were obtained from unaffected controls. The clonotype originates from a human donor in good health. The rearranged segments are TRBV7-9 and TRBJ2-1; a tentative D call is TRBD2 (5 bases match). The sequenced material came from CD8+ T cells sorted from blood. The bases read TGTGCCAGCAGCTTAGCTGATGGGAGCTCCTACAATGAGCAGTTCTTC. This yields the protein CASSLADGSSYNEQFF.